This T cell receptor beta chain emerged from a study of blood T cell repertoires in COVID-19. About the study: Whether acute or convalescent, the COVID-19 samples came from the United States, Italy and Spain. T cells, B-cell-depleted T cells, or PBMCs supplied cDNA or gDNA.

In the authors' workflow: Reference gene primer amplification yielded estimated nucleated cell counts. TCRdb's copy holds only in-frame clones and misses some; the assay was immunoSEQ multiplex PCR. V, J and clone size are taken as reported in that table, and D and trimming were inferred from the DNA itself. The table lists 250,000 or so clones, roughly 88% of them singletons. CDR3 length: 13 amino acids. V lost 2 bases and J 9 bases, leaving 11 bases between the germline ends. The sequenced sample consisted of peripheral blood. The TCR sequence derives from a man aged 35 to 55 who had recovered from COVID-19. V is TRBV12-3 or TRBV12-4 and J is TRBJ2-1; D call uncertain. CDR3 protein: CASSLSQVGEQFF. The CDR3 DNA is TGTGCCAGCAGTTTATCGCAGGTCGGTGAGCAGTTCTTC.